The rows below give T cell receptor beta chains drawn from one sample of a study of graft-versus-host responses after intestinal transplantation. Measured with immunoSEQ multiplex PCR; TCRdb has only the in-frame clones, and not every one. Here the sample spans approximately 77,000 clones, over 80% being singletons. Sequencing used PBMCs, obtained 98 days after intestinal transplantation. The receptors were sampled from a human patient who received an intestinal transplant, so some T cells may come from the graft donor. The CDR3 runs from the conserved cysteine through the conserved F or W. D genes are given only for firm matches. Clone size is stated in some rows and not others, as once, few, many or a class when expanded.

CDR3 DNA,CDR3 protein,clone size,D gene,V gene,J gene
TGTGCCAGCAGTGAAGTATGGGGGGACACTGAAGCTTTCTTT,CASSEVWGDTEAFF,NA,NA,TRBV6-1,TRBJ1-1
TGTGCCAGCACGAGGGCTAATGCGAACACCGGGGAGCTGTTTTTT,CASTRANANTGELFF,NA,NA,TRBV2,TRBJ2-2
TGTGCCAGCGAACTACAGGCCGGGGAGCTGTTTTTT,CASELQAGELFF,NA,NA,TRBV28,TRBJ2-2
TGTGCCAGTAGTATAACAGTTTATAGCAATCAGCCCCAGCATTTT,CASSITVYSNQPQHF,NA,NA,TRBV19,TRBJ1-5
TGTGCCAGTAGTAACGACAGCCTAGGGACTGAAGCTTTCTTT,CASSNDSLGTEAFF,NA,NA,TRBV19,TRBJ1-1
TGTGCCAGCAGTGTAGGGGACAGCATGAACACTGAAGCTTTCTTT,CASSVGDSMNTEAFF,NA,TRBD1,TRBV6-1,TRBJ1-1
TGTGCCAGCAGCAAAGTGACAGGGGGCCTCACAGATACGCAGTATTTT,CASSKVTGGLTDTQYF,NA,TRBD1,TRBV7-2,TRBJ2-3
TGCGCCAGCAGCCAAGGAGCGGGCACTGAAGCTTTCTTT,CASSQGAGTEAFF,NA,NA,TRBV4-1,TRBJ1-1
TGTGCCAGCCTCGGGGGCAGCTCCTACAATGAGCAGTTCTTC,CASLGGSSYNEQFF,NA,NA,TRBV2,TRBJ2-1
TGCGCCAGCAGCTTGGGGCCGGGACAGGGAAATGAAAAACTGTTTTTT,CASSLGPGQGNEKLFF,NA,TRBD1,TRBV5-1,TRBJ1-4
TGTGCCAGCACTGACAGGGGCGCGAGCAATCAGCCCCAGCATTTT,CASTDRGASNQPQHF,NA,TRBD1,TRBV6-1,TRBJ1-5
TGTGCCAGCAGCAGAACCGGGGGGCGTGGGATCACTGAAGCTTTCTTT,CASSRTGGRGITEAFF,NA,NA,TRBV7-2,TRBJ1-1
TGCAGTGCTCAGAGAACCGGGGAGCTGTTTTTT,CSAQRTGELFF,NA,NA,TRBV20-1,TRBJ2-2
TGTGCCAGCAGCGCAACTCGGACAGGAAGCACAGATACGCAGTATTTT,CASSATRTGSTDTQYF,NA,TRBD1,TRBV9,TRBJ2-3
TGTGCCAGCAGCTTAGGGGACAGAGAGGCAGATACGCAGTATTTT,CASSLGDREADTQYF,NA,TRBD1,TRBV7-9,TRBJ2-3
TGTGCCAGCAGCTTAGGAATAGGCGAGGGGAAGGCCCTCCATGGCTACACCTTC,CASSLGIGEGKALHGYTF,NA,NA,TRBV13,TRBJ1-2
TGTGCCAGCAGCAAAGTGCAGGGGGAGGGATACTACGAGCAGTACTTC,CASSKVQGEGYYEQYF,NA,NA,TRBV21-1,TRBJ2-7
TGTGCCAGCAGCTTTAGCGGGGGGGCCGGGGAGCAGTACTTC,CASSFSGGAGEQYF,NA,TRBD2,TRBV11-3,TRBJ2-7
TGTGCCACCAGCGAGGGCGGGGGACAGGGCCAAGAGACCCAGTACTTC,CATSEGGGQGQETQYF,NA,TRBD1,TRBV15,TRBJ2-5
TGTGCCAGCAGCTCCCCGGGACAGGGGTACGAGCAGTACTTC,CASSSPGQGYEQYF,NA,TRBD1,TRBV5-4,TRBJ2-7
TGCGCCAGCAGTTCAGGACAGGGGGCTAACTATGGCTACACCTTC,CASSSGQGANYGYTF,NA,TRBD1,TRBV5-1,TRBJ1-2
TGTGCCAGCAGTTATTCCCCAGCGGGTGTATACGAGCAGTACTTC,CASSYSPAGVYEQYF,NA,NA,TRBV6-5,TRBJ2-7
TGTGCCAGCAGTGAAGCTAGCGGGGGGAATGAGCAGTTCTTC,CASSEASGGNEQFF,NA,TRBD2,TRBV6-4,TRBJ2-1
TGTGCCAGCAAGCACCAACAGGGTGGGGCCTACGAGCAGTACTTC,CASKHQQGGAYEQYF,NA,NA,TRBV6-5,TRBJ2-7
TGTGCCAGCAGTAAACCGGGACATTATGGCTACACCTTC,CASSKPGHYGYTF,NA,NA,TRBV5-5,TRBJ1-2
TGTGCCAGCAGCTTAGATGTTGGTGGGGGCAATGAGCAGTTCTTC,CASSLDVGGGNEQFF,once,NA,TRBV7-6,TRBJ2-1
TGTGCCAGCTCACTGGGACAGGGGAACACTGAAGCTTTCTTT,CASSLGQGNTEAFF,NA,TRBD1,TRBV18,TRBJ1-1
TGTGCCAGCAGTTACATCGGAAATGAAAAACTGTTTTTT,CASSYIGNEKLFF,NA,NA,TRBV6-6,TRBJ1-4
TGTGCCAGCAGCTCCGCTCTCTCACCGGGGCGCACAGATACGCAGTATTTT,CASSSALSPGRTDTQYF,NA,NA,TRBV7-9,TRBJ2-3
TGTGCCAGCTCACACGCTCTTCCGGGGGGGCCGGATACGCAGTATTTT,CASSHALPGGPDTQYF,once,TRBD2,TRBV18,TRBJ2-3
TGTGCCAGCAGCTTCGGGACAGCCGGGGAGACCCAGTACTTC,CASSFGTAGETQYF,NA,TRBD1,TRBV5-5,TRBJ2-5
TGCGCCAGCAGCTCGCTCGACCTGGATACGCAGTATTTT,CASSSLDLDTQYF,NA,NA,TRBV5-1,TRBJ2-3
TGTGCCAGCAGTGCTTCCGCGACAGTATCGGGAAACACCATATATTTT,CASSASATVSGNTIYF,NA,NA,TRBV6-1,TRBJ1-3
TGTGCCAGCAGCTTGGTGGGGGGGGAAGCTTTCTTT,CASSLVGGEAFF,once,NA,TRBV5-4,TRBJ1-1
TGTGCCAGCAGCGGGACGGGAGGCACAGATACGCAGTATTTT,CASSGTGGTDTQYF,NA,NA,TRBV9,TRBJ2-3
TGTGCCAGCAGCCCGGGACTAGCGGGGGGGTCCTACGAGCAGTACTTC,CASSPGLAGGSYEQYF,NA,TRBD2,TRBV11-2,TRBJ2-7
TGTGCCAGCAGCACCCTGGAGCGGGGGGGCCAAGAGACCCAGTACTTC,CASSTLERGGQETQYF,NA,TRBD2,TRBV2,TRBJ2-5